Presented here are 21 T cell receptor beta chains from one specimen sequenced in a study of CD8 T cells in ankylosing spondylitis. No antigens are known for them. General study findings and limits: Apparently characteristic of ankylosing spondylitis blood was a TCR beta motif (fewer than 10 highly homologous variants).

Each CDR3 protein is one row after TCRdb ran MiXCR on the 5' RACE reads. The sample carries roughly 470,000 distinct CDR3 sequences, roughly 26% recorded once. The sequenced sample consisted of blood, either unsorted or a sorted T cell fraction (not recorded which). The source is a male donor with ankylosing spondylitis.

The chain links TRBV12-3 or TRBV12-4 to TRBJ1-4; 8 positions agree with TRBD1. Trimming removed 4 bases from V and 8 bases from J; junction bases left unmatched: 3. The CDR3 spans 13 residues. The CDR3, as DNA: TGTGCCAGCAGTTCGGCAGGGGGCGAAAAACTGTTTTTT. It codes for CASSSAGGEKLFF.

The V gene is TRBV20-1, the J gene TRBJ1-2; D might be TRBD1 (5 bases). The CDR3 spans 15 residues. The germline V gene has CDR1 DFQATT and CDR2 SNEGSKA (reference sequence). The V gene lost 3 bases and the J gene lost 5 bases, with 19 bases spanning the gap. In DNA, the CDR3 is TGCAGTGCTAGGGTCGCCGACGGGGCCGTTTATGGCTACACCTTC. As protein: CSARVADGAVYGYTF.

This clonotype was observed a few times. CDR3 sequence (DNA): TGTGCCAGCAGCCAAGGATTGACCTCCTACGAGCAGTACTTC. Translation: CASSQGLTSYEQYF. This chain links TRBV3-1 with TRBJ2-7; D gene uncertain. The germline V gene has CDR1 LGHDT and CDR2 YNNKEL (reference sequence). This CDR3 has 14 amino acids. Trimming took off 1 base at V and 0 bases at J, with 7 bases between the two ends.

The rearrangement joins TRBV6-1 to TRBJ2-7; 8 bases line up with TRBD2. The CDR3 runs to 15 residues. CDR1 and CDR2 from the germline V gene are MNHNS and SASEGT. Trimming took 7 bases from V and 2 from J; bases not matched to a gene: 10. CDR3 sequence: CASIWGAGGPYEQYF. CDR3 nucleotide sequence: TGTGCCAGCATCTGGGGCGCGGGAGGACCCTACGAGCAGTACTTC.

This clonotype was observed a few times. The CDR3 DNA is TGCAGTGCTGCCGGGACGGGCAAAGGAGGTACGCAGTATTTT. It specifies CSAAGTGKGGTQYF. The chain carries TRBV20-1 and TRBJ2-3; either TRBD1 or TRBD2 may fit D (5 bases each). The length of the CDR3 is 14 residues. Per the germline V gene, CDR1 is DFQATT and CDR2 is SNEGSKA (reference sequence). V lost 5 bases and J 8 bases, leaving 20 bases between the germline ends.

The table lists this clonotype with a few counts. The chain has TRBV20-1 and TRBJ2-5; 7 bases agree with TRBD1. This CDR3 is built from 13 residues. V was clipped by 6 bases and J by 1 base; unmatched bases: 5. Germline lookup yields CDR1 DFQATT and CDR2 SNEGSKA (reference sequence). As DNA, the CDR3 is TGCAGTGCCCCGGGACAGCTCCAAGAGACCCAGTACTTC. Its protein product is CSAPGQLQETQYF.

The rearrangement links TRBV30 to TRBJ2-1, with D perhaps being TRBD1 or TRBD2 (5 bases each). Trimming cost V 2 bases and J 5 bases, with 10 bases left between them. CDR3 size: 13 residues. Germline assignment: CDR1 GTSNPN and CDR2 SVGIG (reference sequence). The CDR3 bases are TGTGCCTGGAGTCAGGGACCCAACAATGAGCAGTTCTTC. Its translation is CAWSQGPNNEQFF.

With regard to this clonotype: The junction departs from germline at one end; a sequencing error may be responsible. Here the CDR3 DNA reads TGTGCCAGCAGCGGTCCAGACGGGAGGGCCAGCTTC. It translates to CASSGPDGRASF. The chain links TRBV7-9 to TRBJ2-5, with 8 bases identical to TRBD2. Germline V gene data show CDR1 as SEHNR and CDR2 as FQNEAQ (reference sequence). This CDR3 is built from 12 residues.

This chain connects TRBV25-1 to TRBJ2-7; D possibly matches TRBD1 or TRBD2 (6 bases each). CDR3 length: 13 residues. The ends were cut back, 5 bases at V and 3 bases at J, with 11 bases in the middle. The germline V gene encodes CDR1 MGHDK and CDR2 SYGVNS. CDR3 in DNA: TGTGCCAGCAGTCCACAGGGAGGCTACGAGCAGTACGTC. This codes for CASSPQGGYEQYV.

This clonotype appeared a few times. CDR3 residues: CASRDRVETQYF. CDR3 nucleotides: TGTGCCAGCAGGGACAGGGTTGAGACCCAGTACTTC. The gene calls are TRBV7-2 and TRBJ2-5, with 8 bases that match TRBD1. The CDR3 totals 12 residues. Germline CDR1 and CDR2: SGHTA and FQGNSA. V lost 6 bases to trimming and J lost 5 bases; unmatched junction nucleotides: 2.

The rearrangement joins TRBV7-8 to TRBJ2-3, with 8 nucleotides matching TRBD2. Germline CDR1 is SGHVS and CDR2 is FQNEAQ. V trimming: 1 base; J trimming: 7 bases; junction bases outside the gene matches: 13. This CDR3 comprises 17 residues. The CDR3 loop is CASSLVSSGAHTNTQYF. The CDR3 DNA reads TGTGCCAGCAGCTTAGTTAGTAGCGGGGCCCACACGAATACGCAGTATTTT.

CDR3 sequence (DNA): TGTGCCAGCACCGACAGCGGGAGAGGCTACAATGAGCAGTTCTTC. Translated: CASTDSGRGYNEQFF. This chain links TRBV2 with TRBJ2-1; 8 bases fit TRBD2. V trimming: 7 bases; J trimming: 3 bases; junction bases outside the gene matches: 8. The CDR3 loop spans 15 amino acids. Germline V gene data show CDR1 as SNHLY and CDR2 as FYNNEI.

The J gene is TRBJ1-5, the V gene TRBV20-1, with a tentative D call TRBD1 (5 bases). The CDR3 is 13 amino acids. Germline assignment: CDR1 DFQATT and CDR2 SNEGSKA (reference sequence). V gave up 6 bases and J gave up 4 bases, with 13 bases separating them. CDR3 residues: CSALGPPNQPQHF. The CDR3 DNA sequence: TGCAGTGCCTTGGGACCGCCAAATCAGCCCCAGCATTTT.

The sample holds a few counts of this clonotype. This chain joins TRBV12-3 or TRBV12-4 and TRBJ2-1; D possibly uses TRBD1 or TRBD2 (6 bases each). The V end lost 3 bases, the J end lost 2 bases, and 17 bases lay between the germline ends. This CDR3 has 17 amino acids. The CDR3 region has the DNA TGTGCCAGCAGTTTGTCGTTGAGGGGGACTGCCTACAATGAGCAGTTCTTC. Translated, it gives CASSLSLRGTAYNEQFF.

This clonotype was counted a few times. V is TRBV20-1 and J is TRBJ2-7; no reliable D call. The CDR3 length is 13 residues. Germline CDR1 DFQATT, CDR2 SNEGSKA (reference sequence). V was shortened by 4 bases and J by 3 bases, with 13 bases between the two germline ends. CDR3 residues: CSANSPSFYEQYF. As DNA, the CDR3 is TGCAGTGCTAACAGTCCCTCCTTCTACGAGCAGTACTTC.

This clonotype was picked up a small number of times. The V and J genes are TRBV10-3 and TRBJ2-2; D unresolved. CDR3 length equals 14 residues. With 7 bases removed from V and 5 bases from J, the gap between germline ends came to 14 bases. The germline CDR1 and CDR2 sequences are ENHRY and SYGVKD. The CDR3 DNA sequence: TGTGCCATCACTGGGGTCGCCGGGACCGGGGAGCTGTTTTTT. Protein product: CAITGVAGTGELFF.

The rearrangement links TRBV20-1 to TRBJ2-7; no firm D call. This CDR3 has 12 residues. V was pared by 3 bases and J by 3 bases, with 9 bases between. CDR1 DFQATT and CDR2 SNEGSKA come from the germline V gene (reference sequence). Written as DNA, the CDR3 is TGCAGTGCTAGGTCCTCAGACTACGAGCAGTACTTC. It codes for CSARSSDYEQYF.

The V call is TRBV5-1, the J call TRBJ1-1; possible D gene TRBD1, 5 bases. V was pared by 3 bases and J by 5 bases, with 17 bases between. CDR3 size: 15 residues. In germline, CDR1 is SGHRS, CDR2 YFSETQ. CDR3 DNA sequence: TGCGCCAGCAGCTGGAGCGCGACAGCCCAAACTGAAGCTTTCTTT. Its translation: CASSWSATAQTEAFF.

This clonotype was seen ten or more times. The rearrangement uses TRBV5-1 and TRBJ1-2; D may be TRBD1 (5 bases). The germline CDR1 and CDR2 sequences are SGHRS and YFSETQ. The CDR3 sequence is 15 residues long. The germline V and J ends were trimmed by 4 bases and 2 bases, with 15 bases remaining between them. The CDR3 reads CASSTTGTANYGYTF. In DNA form, the CDR3 reads TGCGCCAGCAGCACTACCGGGACCGCCAACTATGGCTACACCTTC.

The chain is built from TRBV24-1 and TRBJ2-1; 7 bases are shared with TRBD2. The length of the CDR3 is 15 residues. The V segment lost 3 bases and the J segment 1 base; nucleotides outside the gene matches: 2. Germline V gene lookup returns CDR1 KGHDR and CDR2 SFDVKD. The CDR3: CATSDRAGSYNEQFF. The CDR3 DNA follows: TGTGCCACCAGTGATCGAGCGGGATCCTACAATGAGCAGTTCTTC.

The chain uses TRBV5-1 and TRBJ2-1; 9 nucleotides align to TRBD1. The V and J ends lost 0 bases and 0 bases, in that order; junction bases with no gene match: 10. The CDR3 sequence is 19 residues long. CDR1 and CDR2 (germline): SGHRS, YFSETQ. This CDR3 is CASSLDGTGWMSSYNEQFF. CDR3 DNA sequence: TGCGCCAGCAGCTTGGATGGGACAGGGTGGATGAGCTCCTACAATGAGCAGTTCTTC.